The rows below give T cell receptor beta chains drawn from one sample of a study of T cell repertoires in cytomegalovirus infection. TCRdb called the reads again in MiXCR, with one record for every CDR3 protein. Among around 750,000 distinct CDR3 sequences listed, 32% were seen once. These receptors lack a known antigen. The material was cultured CD8+ T cells from PBMCs, obtained from culture after CMV antigen stimulation. The receptors stem from a human donor in good health (CMV status not recorded). Some clones in this sample may be carry-over from other donors' samples. Both conserved end residues are part of each CDR3. A D gene is named only where the DNA matches it firmly. Clone size is stated in some rows and not others, as once, few, many or a class when expanded.

many	TRBJ1-1	TRBV7-9	-	TGTGCCAGCAAACCACCATTAAACACTGAAGCTTTCTTT	CASKPPLNTEAFF
few	TRBJ1-2	TRBV28	-	TGTGCCAGCAGTTCCTTAAGGGGGATAAAGGACGGGGAGTCTAACTATGGCTACACCTTC	CASSSLRGIKDGESNYGYTF
-	TRBJ1-1	TRBV12-3/TRBV12-4	-	TGTGCCAGCGACAACCGGGGGACTGAAGCTTTCTTT	CASDNRGTEAFF
-	TRBJ1-5	TRBV19	-	TGTGCCAGTACAGGAAAAAGCAATCAGCCCCAGCATTTT	CASTGKSNQPQHF
few	TRBJ1-2	TRBV24-1	-	TGTGCCACCAGTGATAGGAATAACTATGGCTACACCTTC	CATSDRNNYGYTF
once	TRBJ2-1	TRBV9	-	TGTGCCAGCAGCTCAATAGTAAGGGGAACCTACAATGAGCAGTTCTTC	CASSSIVRGTYNEQFF
few	TRBJ2-3	TRBV15	-	TGTGCCACCCGCCGAGCAGGGACCCTCACAGATACGCAGTATTTT	CATRRAGTLTDTQYF
-	TRBJ2-1	TRBV4-1	-	TGCGCCAGCAGCTTAAACAGAGACCTCTCCTACAATGAGCAGTTCTTC	CASSLNRDLSYNEQFF
-	TRBJ2-7	TRBV7-9	TRBD1	TGTGCCAGCAGCTTAGGTAGAGGGACAGGCTACGAGCAGTACTTC	CASSLGRGTGYEQYF
-	TRBJ2-7	TRBV7-9	-	TGTGCCAGCAGCGGCAGTGGGGGGCGCAACGAGCAGTACTTC	CASSGSGGRNEQYF
-	TRBJ2-3	TRBV6-6	-	TGTGCCAGCATACTGGGTATCGGAGATACGCAGTATTTT	CASILGIGDTQYF
-	TRBJ2-3	TRBV6-5	TRBD1	TGTGCCAGCAGGGGACAGCGGTTGCAGTATTTT	CASRGQRLQYF
few	TRBJ2-2	TRBV28	TRBD1	TGTGCCAGCAGTTCGGGACAGGACTACACCGGGGAGCTGTTTTTT	CASSSGQDYTGELFF
-	TRBJ2-1	TRBV6-1	TRBD2	TGTGTCAGCAGGGACAGACTAGCGGGGGTTTACAATGAGCAGTTCTTC	CVSRDRLAGVYNEQFF
few	TRBJ2-1	TRBV4-1	TRBD2	TGTGCCAGCAGCCAAACACTAGCGGGGGGGCTTAGGGACAATGAGCAGTTCTTC	CASSQTLAGGLRDNEQFF
-	TRBJ2-3	TRBV11-2	-	TGTGCCAGCAGCTCGTCCAGGGTTGGGGTGTATTTT	CASSSSRVGVYF
-	TRBJ2-3	TRBV10-3	TRBD1	TGTGCCATCAGTGAGGGGGACAGGGGGCTGCCTACAGATACGCAGTATTTT	CAISEGDRGLPTDTQYF
many	TRBJ2-1	TRBV7-6	-	TGTGCCAGCAGCTCGGGCGTATACAATGAGCAGTTCTTC	CASSSGVYNEQFF
-	TRBJ2-5	TRBV28	-	TGTGCCAGCAGGCCCCACTTTACTGCGAATAAACAAGAGACCCAGTACTTC	CASRPHFTANKQETQYF
many	TRBJ2-1	TRBV7-8	TRBD2	TGTGCCAGCAGCTACGGACTAGCGGGGGCCTACAATGAGCAGTTCTTC	CASSYGLAGAYNEQFF